This TCR beta chain emerged from a study of cytomegalovirus exposure and HLA in healthy donors. Sequencing used immunoSEQ multiplex PCR; TCRdb keeps in-frame clones, though not all of them. The sample holds fewer than 200,000 clones, approximately 86% seen once. General study points: Cytomegalovirus status, reportedly, was diagnosed with high specificity and sensitivity by the classifier.

Comment on this clone: As yet, its antigen is unknown.

From germline, CDR1 is SGHTA and CDR2 FQGTGA. V was pared by 0 bases and J by 10 bases, with 16 bases between. The CDR3 length is 15 residues. The chain couples TRBV7-3 to TRBJ2-1; D is perhaps TRBD1 (6 bases). This TCR came from a man in his late teens or twenties in good health and CMV-seropositive. The specimen was PBMCs. In nucleotides, the CDR3 is TGTGCCAGCAGCTTAACAGGGTCGGTACAGGGAGAGCAGTTCTTC. It is translated as CASSLTGSVQGEQFF.